The present entry profiles one T cell receptor (beta chain) with its context. Its antigen is unidentified. TCRdb re-called the reads with MiXCR, one entry per CDR3 protein. Among 700,000 to 950,000 distinct CDR3 sequences, approximately 30% were seen once, and the ten largest hold around 12%. The data were obtained in a study of T cell repertoires in cytomegalovirus infection. Study context: CMV epitopes in the study were HLA-C-restricted (recently identified) and HLA-B-restricted (well studied). A matching HLA type, together with CMV infection, was signaled by public TCR beta signatures.

V was clipped by 7 bases and J by 8 bases, with 5 bases between them. Germline loops: CDR1 MNHEY, CDR2 SVGAGI. The CDR3 contains 10 residues. Points from the study as a whole: The cumulative frequency of public TCR beta families identified carriers of CMV plus the relevant HLA. Dominant in the ex vivo response were TCR beta clonotypes restricted by HLA-C and specific for CMV.

The receptor was derived from a human donor in good health (CMV status not recorded). Some clones in this sample may be carry-over from other donors' samples. This chain uses TRBV6-5 with TRBJ1-4, with D hard to call. The sequencing used cultured CD8+ T cells from PBMCs, collected from culture after CMV antigen stimulation. This chain's CDR3 is CASKGEKLFF. CDR3 nucleotides: TGTGCCAGCAAGGGAGAAAAACTGTTTTTT.